This TCR beta chain was sequenced during a study of T cell responses to AZD1222 COVID-19 vaccine (dated by TCRdb to the early 2020s). About the full investigation: A total of around 240 trial participants underwent TCR sequencing, of whom roughly 210 had received two doses of AZD1222 and 26 had received two doses of the MenACWY control vaccine. Trial participants were enrolled by age into 18-55, 56-69 and 70-plus year subgroups, with approximately 160, 26 and 62 TCR-sequenced participants respectively. What the research found in general, with its limitations: In the small 56-69-year group, the increase in depth fell short of significance, most likely because of low power. Nearly half of unique spike-specific TCRs reportedly recognized epitopes outside regions mutated in the B.1.351 and B.1.1.7 variants. After two AZD1222 doses, both the breadth and the depth of spike-specific TCRs were significantly higher than at day 0 and than in MenACWY recipients. Conclusions about previously exposed vaccinees were limited because only six AZD1222 recipients were SARS-CoV-2 seropositive at baseline. Most participants were white British and females outnumbered males, and the authors suggested that clonal diversity may have been underestimated. Because no samples from the day 14 peak response were available, repertoires could be characterized only after the peak T cell response. CD4 TCRs associated with the vaccine covered the entire spike protein, and the dominant responses were in regions 160-218 and 743-854.

With regard to this clone: Its antigen has not been determined. Base qualities were left out, and no much larger clone turns up one base away.

The CDR3 regions of human TCRbeta chains were subjected to immunosequencing. Per the source publication's procedure: TCRs in the repertoires were compared against a reference library of SARS-CoV-2-specific TCRs that had been generated with the MIRA antigen-specificity platform. Breadth was defined as the fraction of unique TCRs that were SARS-CoV-2-associated. Depth was defined as the fraction of total T cells that were SARS-CoV-2-associated. Using the MIRA data, every spike-specific TCR was mapped to the spike region that the TCR reacted to and assigned to either a CD4 or a CD8 class. Log10-transformed breadth and depth values were compared by one-way ANOVA with Sidak's multiple comparisons tests. The immuneACCESS repertoire file appears here via TCRdb, limited to in-frame rearrangements. These files lack a portion of the clones; in checked studies, under half of the deficit traces to unresolved V genes, and the cause of the others is not known. V, J and clone size reflect that table, while D and trimming were determined from the DNA. This sample gives some 170,000 clones in total; around 92% of them show up just once. The ten largest clones capture more than 1% of the sample.

The sample's time point label, decoded: about 28 days (+/-7) after the second vaccine dose. Because spike-specific TCR depth and breadth did not differ between the two schedules, AZD1222 recipients who got a second dose at roughly 4 weeks were pooled with those who got a second dose at roughly 12 weeks. Vaccinee samples were obtained from the UK trials COV001 and COV002, which included a single-blind randomized controlled phase 2/3 trial of AZD1222 (ChAdOx1 nCoV-19) in healthy adults. Trial participant PBMC samples were collected at day 0 and day 28 after the second dose for TCRbeta chain sequencing. This specimen was peripheral blood, taken 28 days after the second AZD1222 dose. This receptor was taken from an adult who received the AZD1222 COVID-19 vaccine.

The nucleotide sequence reads TGTGCCAGCAGTCGCTCTAAGGGGGGGGCCACTGAAGCTTTCTTT. Translated, this gives CASSRSKGGATEAFF. Recombination linked TRBV6-5 to TRBJ1-1, and the D gene may be TRBD1, 6 bases matching. From the cysteine up to the phenylalanine, the CDR3 has a length of 15 residues. The retained sequence is limited to the CDR3, 45 bases, with the frame set at the first base. The germline V gene provides CDR1 MNHEY and CDR2 SVGAGI. The V and J ends are trimmed by 5 bases and 4 bases, leaving 17 bases between them.